The 20 T cell receptor beta chains presented below share a single source sample, sequenced in a study of identical twins. Each CDR3 protein gets one entry after TCRdb re-called the 5' RACE reads with MiXCR. The sample includes around 1.7 million distinct CDR3 sequences, less than 35% of them seen just once. The sequenced sample consisted of cord blood. The receptors were sampled from a newborn girl in good health.

Of note for this clonotype: One base away lies a much larger clone, so this may be a sequencing read error. The chain employs TRBV28 and TRBJ2-7, with 9 bases aligning to TRBD2. Germline-derived CDR1 and CDR2 are MDHEN and SYDVKM. The length of the CDR3 is 16 residues. CDR3 DNA: TGTGCCGGCAGTTTTCTAGCGGGACCCAGCTCCTACGAGCAGTACTTC. Its protein product is CAGSFLAGPSSYEQYF.

This clonotype was detected many times. The DNA of the CDR3 is TGTGCCAGCAGTTTAGACCAGGGTGGGGAACTGTTTTTT. Its translation is CASSLDQGGELFF. J is TRBJ1-4 and V is TRBV12-3 or TRBV12-4, with a possible D match to TRBD1 (5 bases). This CDR3 is 13 amino acids long. V lost 1 base and J lost 12, with 12 bases in between.

Ten or more counts support this clonotype. The V and J genes are TRBV7-8 and TRBJ1-2; D is perhaps TRBD1 (6 bases). Trimming shortened V by 1 base and J by 4 bases, and 10 bases separated the two germline ends. In germline, CDR1 is SGHVS, CDR2 FQNEAQ. The CDR3 has 14 residues. The CDR3 DNA reads TGTGCCAGCAGCTTAGTCGACAGGACCTATGGCTACACCTTC. Residues: CASSLVDRTYGYTF. The full variable domain, with the rest looked up from reference TRBV7-8 and TRBJ1-2, is GAGVSQSPRYKVAKRGQDVALRCDPISGHVSLFWYQQALGQGPEFLTYFQNEAQLDKSGLPSDRFFAERPEGSVSTLKIQRTQQEDSAVYLCASSLVDRTYGYTFGSGTRLTVV.

This clonotype was seen many times. The chain has TRBV4-1 and TRBJ2-7; D is ambiguous. Germline-derived CDR1 and CDR2 are MGHRA and YSYEKL. This CDR3 has 16 amino acids. The germline V and J ends were trimmed by 0 bases and 2 bases, with 14 bases remaining between them. CDR3 sequence (DNA): TGCGCCAGCAGCCAAGATCTAGGCCGCCGAACCTACGAGCAGTACTTC. Protein product: CASSQDLGRRTYEQYF.

This clonotype was detected only a few times. This chain joins TRBV3-1 and TRBJ1-1; tentatively, D is TRBD1 (5 bases). The ends were cut back, 0 bases at V and 5 bases at J, with 10 bases in the middle. CDR1 is LGHDT and CDR2 is YNNKEL in the germline V gene (reference sequence). CDR3 length: 14 residues. The DNA of the CDR3 is TGTGCCAGCAGCCAAGACCAGGGAACGACTGAAGCTTTCTTT. Translating it yields CASSQDQGTTEAFF.

This clonotype came up many times. The rearrangement links TRBV6-6 to TRBJ2-3, with D perhaps matching TRBD2 (6 bases). Germline-derived CDR1 and CDR2 are MNHNY and SVGAGI (reference sequence). V lost 1 base, J lost 0 bases, and 11 bases lay in between. The CDR3 extends over 16 amino acids. The CDR3 loop is CASSYWASESTDTQYF. The CDR3 bases are TGTGCCAGCAGTTACTGGGCTAGCGAGAGCACAGATACGCAGTATTTT.

This clonotype was picked up many times. V gene TRBV12-3 or TRBV12-4 combines with J gene TRBJ2-1, with TRBD2 matching over 9 bases. This CDR3 spans 16 amino acids. The ends lost 3 bases at V and 2 bases at J; junction bases unmatched: 5. CDR3 loop: CASSFRGLAAYNEQFF. The CDR3 region has the DNA TGTGCCAGCAGTTTCCGGGGACTAGCCGCCTACAATGAGCAGTTCTTC.

This clonotype came up a few times. The chain is built from TRBV29-1 and TRBJ2-7, with 10 bases lining up with TRBD1. The CDR3 contains 13 residues. V shed 7 bases and J 5 bases; nucleotides not matched to a gene: 8. Germline-derived CDR1 and CDR2 are SQVTM and ANQGSEA. CDR3 sequence: CSAGTGAFHEQYF. CDR3 DNA sequence: TGCAGCGCCGGGACAGGGGCCTTCCACGAGCAGTACTTC.

This clonotype was observed a handful of times. The chain couples TRBV27 to TRBJ1-2, with D possibly matching TRBD1 (6 bases). Germline V gives CDR1 MNHEY, CDR2 SMNVEV (reference sequence). With 5 bases removed from V and 0 bases from J, the gap between germline ends came to 10 bases. This CDR3 has 14 residues. DNA for the CDR3: TGTGCCAGCAGTACAGGGATAGCTAACTATGGCTACACCTTC. Translating gives CASSTGIANYGYTF.

This clonotype was counted only a few times. The chain has TRBV11-2 and TRBJ2-5; TRBD2 matches 7 bases. The V and J ends lost 1 base and 4 bases, in that order; junction bases with no gene match: 15. This CDR3 has 18 residues. Germline-derived CDR1 and CDR2 are SGHAT and FQNNGV. The CDR3 is CASSLVLSQRGLRETQYF. The CDR3 coding sequence is TGTGCCAGCAGCTTAGTACTTAGTCAGCGGGGCTTAAGAGAGACCCAGTACTTC.

V gene TRBV6-6 combines with J gene TRBJ1-5, with 9 nucleotides matching TRBD1. J was trimmed by 3 bases and V by 0 bases; bases with no gene match: 3. The CDR3 is made up of 16 amino acids. Germline loops: CDR1 MNHNY, CDR2 SVGAGI (reference sequence). CDR3 sequence: CASSYSGQGPNQPQHF. The CDR3 region has the DNA TGTGCCAGCAGTTACTCAGGACAGGGGCCCAATCAGCCCCAGCATTTT.

As DNA, the CDR3 is TGTGCCAGCAGTATCCGGGACAGGGGTTCCGAGCAGTACTTC. This gives the protein CASSIRDRGSEQYF. The chain couples TRBV12-3 or TRBV12-4 to TRBJ2-7; 10 nucleotides line up with TRBD1. V shed 5 bases, J shed 6 bases, and the junction held 7 bases outside the gene matches. The CDR3 consists of 14 residues.

This clonotype was counted only a few times. This rearrangement joins TRBV20-1 to TRBJ1-4; D might be TRBD1 (6 bases). The V gene's germline CDR1 is DFQATT and CDR2 SNEGSKA (reference sequence). The CDR3 covers 15 residues. V was shortened by 4 bases and J by 5 bases, with 17 bases between the two germline ends. The CDR3 protein is CSATLGGGTNEKLFF. The CDR3 coding sequence is TGCAGTGCTACGCTGGGAGGGGGGACCAATGAAAAACTGTTTTTT.

This chain joins TRBV20-1 and TRBJ2-7, with 8 bases identical to TRBD1. The CDR3 totals 11 residues. Germline V CDR1 and CDR2: DFQATT, SNEGSKA (reference sequence). With 7 bases clipped from V and 7 bases from J, the junction kept 6 bases outside the gene matches. CDR3: CSGRTGREQYF. The DNA for the CDR3 is TGCAGTGGTCGGACAGGGCGAGAGCAGTACTTC.

The J gene is TRBJ2-7, the V gene TRBV28; 14 nucleotides line up with TRBD2. This CDR3 has 15 amino acids. Trimming took 5 bases from V and 4 from J; bases not matched to a gene: 4. The germline CDR1 and CDR2 sequences are MDHEN and SYDVKM. For the CDR3, the DNA is TGTGCCAGCAGTGCTTGGACTAGCGGGAGGTACGAGCAGTACTTC. Translation gives CASSAWTSGRYEQYF.

Notes on this clonotype: Being one base from a much bigger clone, this may be a read error. The chain joins TRBV4-2 to TRBJ1-1; D gene ambiguous. Germline V gives CDR1 LGHNA, CDR2 YNFKEQ. CDR3 length: 14 amino acids. The CDR3 region is CASSQSRANTEDFF. The CDR3 DNA reads TGTGCCAGCAGCCAATCTCGGGCTAACACTGAAGATTTCTTT.

The V and J genes are TRBV6-2 or TRBV6-3 and TRBJ1-2; D perhaps matches TRBD1 (6 bases). V lost 0 bases and J 4 bases, leaving 21 bases between the germline ends. From germline, CDR1 is MNHEY and CDR2 SVGEGT. The CDR3 is made up of 18 amino acids. The CDR3 bases are TGTGCCAGCAGTTACTCGACTCGGTGGACAGAGTGGACCTATGGCTACACCTTC. This translates into CASSYSTRWTEWTYGYTF.

This clonotype was found a few times. The chain links TRBV4-2 to TRBJ2-3; 13 nucleotides match TRBD2. The CDR3 length is 17 residues. Germline CDR1 LGHNA, CDR2 YNFKEQ. The V gene end was trimmed by 5 bases and the J gene end by 2 bases; junction bases not matched to a gene: 7. The CDR3 protein is CASSSRLAGGPTDTQYF. The CDR3, as DNA: TGTGCCAGCAGCTCCCGACTAGCGGGAGGTCCCACAGATACGCAGTATTTT.

The gene calls are TRBV28 and TRBJ2-7, with 7 bases fitting TRBD1. This CDR3 is built from 16 residues. Per the germline V gene, CDR1 is MDHEN and CDR2 is SYDVKM. The J segment lost 0 bases and the V segment lost 5 bases, leaving 10 bases of the junction unmatched. The CDR3 sequence: CASSVPGTASSYEQYF. CDR3 in DNA: TGTGCCAGCAGTGTACCTGGGACAGCTAGCTCCTACGAGCAGTACTTC.

V is TRBV5-5 and J is TRBJ2-1; 10 bases agree with TRBD2. CDR3 length: 15 amino acids. Unmatched junction bases numbered 2, after V lost 2 bases and J lost 3 bases. Germline V CDR1 and CDR2: SGHKS, YYEKEE (reference sequence). In nucleotides, the CDR3 is TGTGCCAGCAGCTTTACTAGCGGGGTCTACAATGAGCAGTTCTTC. It specifies CASSFTSGVYNEQFF.